What follows are 4 T cell receptor beta chains derived from one specimen sequenced in a study of shared clonotypes between healthy human individuals. Produced via immunoSEQ multiplex PCR; TCRdb's table is partial and in-frame only. Altogether around 1.1 million clones are present, 60% to 85% being singletons, with the ten largest covering more than 0.85%. Sequencing was performed on memory CD4+ T cells from PBMCs. Subset described: CD45RA-negative fraction. The source of these receptors is a man between 18 and 29 years old in good health. Some clones in this sample may be carry-over from other donors' samples.

The chain carries TRBV6-1 and TRBJ2-7; TRBD1 or TRBD2 may be the D gene (6 bases each). Between the trimmed V and J ends, which lost 7 bases and 5 bases, there was a span of 21 bases. The CDR3 runs to 15 residues. Germline CDR1 reads MNHNS; CDR2 reads SASEGT. In nucleotides, the CDR3 is TGTGCCAGCACAACACTACCCTTGGGGGGCCACGAGCAGTACTTC. Protein product: CASTTLPLGGHEQYF.

This clone was recorded a few times. This chain uses TRBV27 with TRBJ1-2; D is undetermined. The CDR3 sequence is 11 residues long. Germline assignment: CDR1 MNHEY and CDR2 SMNVEV (reference sequence). The germline V and J ends were trimmed by 3 bases and 6 bases, with 5 bases remaining between them. Written as DNA, the CDR3 is TGTGCCAGCAGTTTCGACGATGGCTACACCTTC. Translation gives CASSFDDGYTF.

The chain joins TRBV5-1 to TRBJ2-7; D tentatively reads TRBD1 or TRBD2 (5 bases each). Deletions cut 5 bases from V and 2 bases from J, with 11 bases between. The length of the CDR3 is 13 residues. The germline CDR1 and CDR2 sequences are SGHRS and YFSETQ. CDR3 sequence: CASSGTVTYEQYF. DNA for the CDR3: TGCGCCAGCAGTGGGACGGTAACCTACGAGCAGTACTTC.

This clone was seen a handful of times. The chain couples TRBV27 to TRBJ2-3; no clear D. The CDR3 length is 14 residues. Germline V lookup: CDR1 MNHEY, CDR2 SMNVEV (reference sequence). Trimming removed 5 bases from V and 5 bases from J, with 14 bases in between. CDR3 region: CASSLRSKGDTQYF. CDR3 in DNA: TGTGCCAGCAGTCTGAGGTCAAAGGGAGATACGCAGTATTTT.